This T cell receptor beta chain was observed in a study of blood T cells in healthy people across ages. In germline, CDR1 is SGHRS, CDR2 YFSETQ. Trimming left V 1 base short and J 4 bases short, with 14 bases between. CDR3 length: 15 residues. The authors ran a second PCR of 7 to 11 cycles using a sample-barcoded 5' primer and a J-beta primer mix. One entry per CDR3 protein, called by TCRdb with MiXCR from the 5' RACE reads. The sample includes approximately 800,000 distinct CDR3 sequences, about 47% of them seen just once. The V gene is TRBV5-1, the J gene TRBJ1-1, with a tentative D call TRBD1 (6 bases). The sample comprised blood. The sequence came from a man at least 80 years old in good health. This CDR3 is CASSLNSGGLTEAFF. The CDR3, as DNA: TGCGCCAGCAGCTTGAATTCGGGGGGGCTCACTGAAGCTTTCTTT.